This record looks at one TCR beta chain sequence and its context. The data were obtained in a study of neoadjuvant anti-PD-1 for oral cavity cancer. At the level of the study: Nivolumab at 3 mg/kg was mostly given biweekly, three to four doses, pre-surgery. Non-progressing patients received a fourth nivolumab dose near day 43, then surgery on days 50-56.

Using immunoSEQ multiplex PCR, the repertoire was profiled, and TCRdb retains in-frame clones only, with some absent. The sample lists about 9,600 clones; 66% were seen once. Per germline, CDR1 SGHTA and CDR2 FQGTGA. The CDR3 extends over 15 amino acids. V gave up 3 bases and J gave up 4 bases; unmatched junction bases: 4. Indicated time point: after neoadjuvant nivolumab, at surgical resection. These oral cavity squamous cell carcinomas were HPV-negative and locally advanced. The source of this sequence is a person aged 35-79 years with oral cavity squamous cell carcinoma. The gene calls are TRBV7-3 and TRBJ2-1; 9 bases line up with TRBD2. This sample comprised PBMCs, obtained after nivolumab (anti-PD-1) treatment. The CDR3 DNA follows: TGTGCCAGCAGCTTCGGGCTAGCGGGGTACAATGAGCAGTTCTTC. Protein product: CASSFGLAGYNEQFF.